Shown below are 30 T cell receptor beta chains from a single sample sequenced in a study of blood T cell repertoires in COVID-19. Produced via immunoSEQ multiplex PCR; TCRdb's table is partial and in-frame only. Among some 300,000 clones listed, approximately 86% were seen once. What was sequenced was peripheral blood. The receptors were gathered from a man aged 70-80 years with acute or convalescent COVID-19.

This chain links TRBV6-4 with TRBJ1-6; D possibly corresponds to TRBD1 (6 bases). The germline CDR1 and CDR2 sequences are MRHNA and SNTAGT. The CDR3 contains 15 residues. V was shortened by 3 bases and J by 3 bases, with 9 bases between the two germline ends. The CDR3 sequence is CASSETGIYNSPLHF. The CDR3 region has the DNA TGTGCCAGCAGTGAGACAGGAATCTATAATTCACCCCTCCACTTT.

This clone came up once. The chain couples TRBV15 to TRBJ2-3, with a weak D call TRBD2 (5 bases). Germline V gene sequence: CDR1 LNHNV, CDR2 YYDKDF (reference sequence). Trimming left V 0 bases short and J 0 bases short, with 7 bases between. The CDR3 consists of 15 residues. CDR3 residues: CATSRETRSTDTQYF. In DNA, the CDR3 is TGTGCCACCAGCAGAGAAACTAGGAGCACAGATACGCAGTATTTT.

The chain carries TRBV5-8 and TRBJ2-1; TRBD2 matches 9 bases. Germline V gives CDR1 SGHTS, CDR2 YDEGEE. CDR3 size: 15 residues. J gave up 7 bases and V 3 bases, and 8 bases lay outside the gene matches. In DNA, the CDR3 is TGTGCCAGCAGCTCCGGGACTAGCTGGGGGAATGAGCAGTTCTTC. It yields the protein CASSSGTSWGNEQFF.

J is TRBJ1-2 and V is TRBV4-2; TRBD1 aligns across 9 bases. CDR1 is LGHNA and CDR2 is YNFKEQ in the germline V gene. V lost 0 bases, J lost 4 bases, and 0 bases stayed unmatched. The CDR3 is 14 residues long. CDR3 sequence (DNA): TGTGCCAGCAGCCAAGAGGGACAGGGCTATGGCTACACCTTC. Its translation: CASSQEGQGYGYTF.

This chain links TRBV6-5 with TRBJ1-1; 7 positions match TRBD1. With V trimmed by 2 bases and J by 3 bases, 6 bases remained unmatched. This CDR3 has 15 residues. Germline loops: CDR1 MNHEY, CDR2 SVGAGI. This chain's CDR3 is CASSYEVRGDTEAFF. The CDR3 DNA reads as TGTGCCAGCAGTTACGAGGTCAGGGGGGACACTGAAGCTTTCTTT.

V usage is TRBV4-3 and J usage is TRBJ1-2, with D unresolved. The germline V gene encodes CDR1 LGHNA and CDR2 YSLEER. The CDR3 consists of 14 residues. The V gene lost 0 bases and the J gene lost 4 bases, with 9 bases spanning the gap. The CDR3 loop reads CASSQDRAVYGYTF. CDR3 sequence (DNA): TGCGCCAGCAGCCAAGATCGAGCGGTCTATGGCTACACCTTC.

V usage is TRBV6-6 and J usage is TRBJ2-3, with 14 bases identical to TRBD2. Trimming cost V 6 bases and J 1 base; bases outside gene matches: 3. This CDR3 comprises 16 residues. Germline V CDR1 and CDR2: MNHNY, SVGAGI (reference sequence). For the CDR3, the DNA is TGTGCCAGCAGGGGGACTAGCGGGAGTGGCACAGATACGCAGTATTTT. This encodes CASRGTSGSGTDTQYF.

The V call is TRBV12-3 or TRBV12-4, the J call TRBJ2-7; 7 nucleotides match TRBD1. V gave up 3 bases and J gave up 6 bases; unmatched junction bases: 5. The CDR3 runs to 13 residues. CDR3 loop: CASSFTGVGEQYF. The CDR3 DNA reads as TGTGCCAGCAGTTTCACAGGGGTTGGCGAGCAGTACTTC.

The V call is TRBV5-1, the J call TRBJ1-2; TRBD1 aligns across 7 bases. The V segment lost 2 bases and the J segment 4 bases; nucleotides outside the gene matches: 11. The CDR3 contains 16 residues. Per germline, CDR1 SGHRS and CDR2 YFSETQ. DNA for the CDR3: TGCGCCAGCAGCTTAACACAGGGGACTCGGGGCTATGGCTACACCTTC. Its translation: CASSLTQGTRGYGYTF.

The chain combines TRBV5-4 with TRBJ1-2; D possibly corresponds to TRBD1 (6 bases). Trimming pared 4 bases from V and 5 bases from J, leaving 15 bases between. Germline V CDR1 and CDR2: SGHNT, YYREEE (reference sequence). This CDR3 is 14 amino acids long. In DNA form, the CDR3 reads TGTGCCAGCAGCGTCGGGGAAGGGGGATATGGCTACACCTTC. It is translated as CASSVGEGGYGYTF.

V gene TRBV6-1 combines with J gene TRBJ2-1, with D perhaps TRBD2 (5 bases). Deletions cut 0 bases from V and 9 bases from J, with 18 bases between. Germline V lookup: CDR1 MNHNS, CDR2 SASEGT. The CDR3 runs 16 residues. The CDR3 sequence: CASSEALGGSIGEQFF. In nucleotides, the CDR3 is TGTGCCAGCAGTGAAGCGCTTGGTGGGAGCATCGGTGAGCAGTTCTTC.

V usage is TRBV5-4 and J usage is TRBJ1-3; D is possibly TRBD1 (6 bases). The germline gives CDR1 SGHNT, CDR2 YYREEE (reference sequence). V lost 1 base and J lost 3, with 20 bases in between. CDR3 length equals 18 residues. The CDR3 spells CASSLRGQGPAGGNTIYF. As DNA, the CDR3 is TGTGCCAGCAGCTTGAGGGGTCAGGGGCCTGCGGGTGGAAACACCATATATTTT.

A note on this clone: Other DNA sequences within the sample encode an identical CDR3. The rearrangement links TRBV20-1 to TRBJ1-3; D uncertain. This CDR3 region has 11 residues. Germline V lookup: CDR1 DFQATT, CDR2 SNEGSKA (reference sequence). V dropped 1 base and J dropped 7 bases, with 5 bases sitting between them. The DNA of the CDR3 is TGCAGTGCTAGAGCGGGGAACACCATATATTTT. Translated: CSARAGNTIYF.

The sample holds a few counts of this clone. CDR3 in amino acids: CASSLRGLAGPAYNEQFF. The CDR3 DNA is TGCGCCAGCAGCTTGAGGGGACTAGCGGGGCCCGCCTACAATGAGCAGTTCTTC. The chain is built from TRBV5-1 and TRBJ2-1; 13 nucleotides line up with TRBD2. In germline, CDR1 is SGHRS, CDR2 YFSETQ. The CDR3 has 18 amino acids. The V segment lost 1 base and the J segment 2 bases; nucleotides outside the gene matches: 6.

With regard to this clone: The same CDR3 arises from other DNA sequences in this sample as well. V and J are TRBV28 and TRBJ2-7; a possible D gene is TRBD1 (6 bases). Trimming pared 6 bases from V and 4 bases from J, leaving 13 bases between. There are 13 residues in the CDR3. Germline V gene lookup returns CDR1 MDHEN and CDR2 SYDVKM. This chain's CDR3 is CASSPGQPYEQYF. DNA of the CDR3: TGTGCCAGCAGCCCAGGACAGCCATACGAGCAGTACTTC.

This sequence joins TRBV5-1 and TRBJ2-3; TRBD2 matches 14 bases. The V and J ends lost 3 bases and 4 bases, in that order; junction bases with no gene match: 10. CDR1 and CDR2 (germline): SGHRS, YFSETQ. The CDR3 has 18 amino acids. In DNA form, the CDR3 reads TGCGCCAGCAGCTGGGGGACTAGCGGGGGTTCTACCTCAGATACGCAGTATTTT. Translated, it gives CASSWGTSGGSTSDTQYF.

The chain couples TRBV24-1 to TRBJ1-4, with D maybe TRBD1 (6 bases). V was trimmed by 3 bases and J by 3 bases, leaving 13 bases between them. The CDR3 covers 16 residues. CDR1 is KGHDR and CDR2 is SFDVKD in the germline V gene. The CDR3 sequence is CATSDTGMGANEKLFF. The DNA for the CDR3 is TGTGCCACCAGTGATACAGGGATGGGGGCTAATGAAAAACTGTTTTTT.

This chain links TRBV28 with TRBJ1-1, with 10 bases lining up with TRBD1. V was pared by 4 bases and J by 11 bases, with 7 bases of the junction left unmatched. The V gene's germline CDR1 is MDHEN and CDR2 SYDVKM. The CDR3 is 13 amino acids. CDR3 DNA sequence: TGTGCCAGCAGTTCGGGACAGGGGATGTGGGCTTTCTTT. Translation: CASSSGQGMWAFF.

The chain recombines TRBV6-2 or TRBV6-3 with TRBJ2-4, with D perhaps matching TRBD2 (6 bases). The CDR3 has 15 residues. Germline CDR1 MNHEY, CDR2 SVGEGT. V lost 5 bases and J 4 bases, leaving 15 bases between the germline ends. The CDR3 is CASSPPLALKNIQYF. In nucleotides, the CDR3 is TGTGCCAGCAGTCCCCCCCTAGCGCTGAAAAACATTCAGTACTTC.

The genes are TRBV7-9 and TRBJ2-5, with a possible D match to TRBD2 (7 bases). Germline V gene data show CDR1 as SEHNR and CDR2 as FQNEAQ (reference sequence). V shed 6 bases and J shed 5 bases, with 19 bases lying between them. The CDR3 covers 15 residues. The chain's CDR3 is CASRDSGGAGETQYF. The CDR3 coding sequence is TGTGCCAGCAGGGATAGTGGGGGGGCCGGCGAGACCCAGTACTTC.

CDR3 residues: CASSQGAGYGEQYF. CDR3 coding DNA: TGTGCCAGCAGCCAAGGGGCGGGTTACGGAGAGCAGTACTTC. The chain carries TRBV3-1 (or the pseudogene TRBV3-2) and TRBJ2-7; D possibly corresponds to TRBD2 (5 bases). This CDR3 region has 14 residues. Trimming shortened V by 1 base and J by 7 bases, and 14 bases separated the two germline ends. Looked up from germline, CDR1 is LGHDT and CDR2 is YNNKEL (reference sequence).

The J gene is TRBJ1-1, the V gene TRBV19; TRBD1 agrees at 8 bases. The ends lost 6 bases at V and 0 bases at J; junction bases unmatched: 9. The germline CDR1 and CDR2 sequences are LNHDA and SQIVND (reference sequence). The CDR3 is made up of 16 amino acids. The CDR3 sequence is CASSRGQGALNTEAFF. The CDR3 bases are TGTGCCAGTAGCCGAGGACAGGGAGCTCTGAACACTGAAGCTTTCTTT.

The chain employs TRBV27 and TRBJ1-2; weak D call: TRBD1 (5 bases). The V end lost 10 bases, the J end lost 4 bases, and 16 bases lay between the germline ends. The germline CDR1 and CDR2 sequences are MNHEY and SMNVEV (reference sequence). The CDR3 is made up of 13 amino acids. The CDR3 here is CATWVGGGYGYTF. In nucleotides, the CDR3 is TGTGCCACTTGGGTCGGGGGAGGCTATGGCTACACCTTC.

The genes are TRBV4-2 and TRBJ1-5, with D possibly TRBD1 on 6 matching bases. The CDR3 contains 14 residues. V was clipped by 3 bases and J by 5 bases, with 11 bases between them. CDR1 LGHNA and CDR2 YNFKEQ come from the germline V gene. The chain's CDR3 is CASSHRDTDQPQHF. The CDR3 nucleotides read TGTGCCAGCAGCCATCGGGACACCGATCAGCCCCAGCATTTT.

The CDR3 DNA reads TGCAGTGCTAGTCGCCAGGGAGGGAAGCAGCCCCAGCATTTT. This translates into CSASRQGGKQPQHF. V is TRBV20-1 and J is TRBJ1-5; TRBD1 might be the D (5 bases). V was cut by 3 bases and J by 7 bases, with 16 bases left in between. The CDR3 sequence is 14 residues long. Germline assignment: CDR1 DFQATT and CDR2 SNEGSKA (reference sequence).

The chain is built from TRBV19 and TRBJ2-1; D might be TRBD2 (7 bases). Between the trimmed V and J ends, which lost 5 bases and 7 bases, there was a span of 21 bases. This CDR3 has 16 amino acids. Germline CDR1 LNHDA, CDR2 SQIVND (reference sequence). The CDR3 DNA reads as TGTGCCAGTAGTCCAAGCGGGACAACCTTGGGAAATGAGCAGTTCTTC. Residues: CASSPSGTTLGNEQFF.

This clone has just one count. V usage is TRBV5-1 and J usage is TRBJ2-1, with TRBD2 as a possible D gene (5 bases). This CDR3 comprises 15 residues. V dropped 2 bases and J dropped 4 bases, with 13 bases sitting between them. Germline V gene sequence: CDR1 SGHRS, CDR2 YFSETQ. The CDR3 loop is CASSLASSRYNEQFF. The CDR3 nucleotides read TGCGCCAGCAGCTTAGCGTCTAGCAGATACAATGAGCAGTTCTTC.

This chain links TRBV4-2 with TRBJ2-2, with 8 bases fitting TRBD1. This CDR3 has 14 amino acids. V trimming: 4 bases; J trimming: 5 bases; junction bases outside the gene matches: 3. Germline loops: CDR1 LGHNA, CDR2 YNFKEQ. The CDR3 is CASSLDRGTGELFF. As DNA, the CDR3 is TGTGCCAGCAGCCTAGACAGGGGTACCGGGGAGCTGTTTTTT.

V is TRBV28 and J is TRBJ1-4; 7 nucleotides match TRBD1. Per germline, CDR1 MDHEN and CDR2 SYDVKM. The CDR3 runs 14 residues. Losses at the gene ends were 5 bases for V and 6 bases for J; bases not matched to a gene: 6. The CDR3 nucleotides read TGTGCCAGCAGTCCAGGCGGGACAGATGAAAAACTGTTTTTT. This translates into CASSPGGTDEKLFF.

This clone was recorded a few times. The V and J genes are TRBV7-3 and TRBJ2-6; no definite D call. Germline CDR1 SGHTA, CDR2 FQGTGA. V shed 3 bases and J shed 0 bases, with 3 bases lying between them. CDR3 length: 14 residues. The CDR3 loop reads CASSFHSGANVLTF. Here the CDR3 DNA reads TGTGCCAGCAGCTTTCACTCTGGGGCCAACGTCCTGACTTTC.